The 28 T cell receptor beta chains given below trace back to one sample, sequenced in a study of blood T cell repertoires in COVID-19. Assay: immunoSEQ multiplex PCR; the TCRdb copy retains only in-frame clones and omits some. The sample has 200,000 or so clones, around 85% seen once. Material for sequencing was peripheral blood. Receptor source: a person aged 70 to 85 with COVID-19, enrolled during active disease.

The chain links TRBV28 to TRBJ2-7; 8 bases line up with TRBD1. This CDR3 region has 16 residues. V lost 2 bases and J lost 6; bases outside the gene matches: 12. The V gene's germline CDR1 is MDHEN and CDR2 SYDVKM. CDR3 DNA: TGTGCCAGCAGTTTAGGGACAGGTTCTCCTTATGGCGAGCAGTACTTC. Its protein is CASSLGTGSPYGEQYF.

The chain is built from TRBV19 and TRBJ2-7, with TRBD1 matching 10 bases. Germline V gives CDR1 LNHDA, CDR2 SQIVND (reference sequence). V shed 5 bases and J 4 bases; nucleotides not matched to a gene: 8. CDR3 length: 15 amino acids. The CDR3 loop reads CASSSPGQGRYEQYF. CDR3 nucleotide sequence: TGTGCCAGTAGTTCTCCGGGACAGGGGCGGTACGAGCAGTACTTC.

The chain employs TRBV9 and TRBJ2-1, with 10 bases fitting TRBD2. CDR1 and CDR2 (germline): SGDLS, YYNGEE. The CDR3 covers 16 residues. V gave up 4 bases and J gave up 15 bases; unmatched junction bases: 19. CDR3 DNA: TGTGCCAGCAGCCCAAGTAGAGCGGGAGGGCCGTTAGCTATGTTCTTC. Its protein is CASSPSRAGGPLAMFF.

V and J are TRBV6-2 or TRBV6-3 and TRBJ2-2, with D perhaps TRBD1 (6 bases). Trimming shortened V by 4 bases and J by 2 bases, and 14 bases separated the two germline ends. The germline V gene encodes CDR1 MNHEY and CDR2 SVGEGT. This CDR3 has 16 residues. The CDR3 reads CASSSGTSLNTGELFF. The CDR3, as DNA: TGTGCCAGCAGTTCGGGGACAAGTCTCAACACCGGGGAGCTGTTTTTT.

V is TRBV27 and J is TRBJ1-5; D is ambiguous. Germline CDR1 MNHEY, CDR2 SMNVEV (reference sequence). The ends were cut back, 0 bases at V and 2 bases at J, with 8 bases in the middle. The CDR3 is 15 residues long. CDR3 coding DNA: TGTGCCAGCAGTTTATCTGGGCTGGGCAATCAGCCCCAGCATTTT. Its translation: CASSLSGLGNQPQHF.

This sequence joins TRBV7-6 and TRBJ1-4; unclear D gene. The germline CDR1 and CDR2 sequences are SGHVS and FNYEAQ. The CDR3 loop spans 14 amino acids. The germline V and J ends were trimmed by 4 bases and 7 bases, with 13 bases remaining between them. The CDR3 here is CASSSPRVFEKLFF. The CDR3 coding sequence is TGTGCCAGCAGCTCCCCACGGGTTTTTGAAAAACTGTTTTTT.

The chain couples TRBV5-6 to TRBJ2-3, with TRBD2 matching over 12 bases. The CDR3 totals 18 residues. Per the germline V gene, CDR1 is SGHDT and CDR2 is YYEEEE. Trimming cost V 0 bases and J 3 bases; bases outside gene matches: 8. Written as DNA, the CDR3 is TGTGCCAGCAGCTTGGAGCTAGCGGGGGGGCCTTCGACAGATACGCAGTATTTT. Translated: CASSLELAGGPSTDTQYF.

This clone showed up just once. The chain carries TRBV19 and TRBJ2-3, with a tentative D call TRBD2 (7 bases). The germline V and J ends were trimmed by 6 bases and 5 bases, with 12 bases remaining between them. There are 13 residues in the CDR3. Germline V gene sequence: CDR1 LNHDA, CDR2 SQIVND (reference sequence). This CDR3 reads CASSQGRGDTQYF. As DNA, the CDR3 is TGTGCCAGTAGCCAGGGGAGGGGAGATACGCAGTATTTT.

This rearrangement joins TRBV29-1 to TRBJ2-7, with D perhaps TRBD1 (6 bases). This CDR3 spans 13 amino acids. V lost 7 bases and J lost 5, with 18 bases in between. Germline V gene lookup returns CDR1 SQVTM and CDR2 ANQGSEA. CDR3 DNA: TGCAGCGCCCTCTTAGGACAGTTCCACGAGCAGTACTTC. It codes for CSALLGQFHEQYF.

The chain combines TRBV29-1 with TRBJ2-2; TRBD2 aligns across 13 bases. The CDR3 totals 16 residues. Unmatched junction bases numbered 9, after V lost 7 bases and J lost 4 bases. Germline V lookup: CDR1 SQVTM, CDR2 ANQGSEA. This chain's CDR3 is CSGGTSGKQSTGELFF. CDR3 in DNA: TGCAGCGGCGGGACTAGCGGGAAACAAAGCACCGGGGAGCTGTTTTTT.

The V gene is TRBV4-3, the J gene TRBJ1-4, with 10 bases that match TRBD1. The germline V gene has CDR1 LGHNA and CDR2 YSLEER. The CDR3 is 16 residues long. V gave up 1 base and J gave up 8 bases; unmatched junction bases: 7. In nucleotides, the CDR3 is TGCGCCAGCAGCCAAGGGCCGGGACAGGGGAACGAAAAACTGTTTTTT. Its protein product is CASSQGPGQGNEKLFF.

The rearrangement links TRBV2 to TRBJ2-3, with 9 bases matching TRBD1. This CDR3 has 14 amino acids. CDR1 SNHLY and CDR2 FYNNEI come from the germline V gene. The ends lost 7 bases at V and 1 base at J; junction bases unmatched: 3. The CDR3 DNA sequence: TGTGCCAGCAAGGACAGGGGTGGCACAGATACGCAGTATTTT. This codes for CASKDRGGTDTQYF.

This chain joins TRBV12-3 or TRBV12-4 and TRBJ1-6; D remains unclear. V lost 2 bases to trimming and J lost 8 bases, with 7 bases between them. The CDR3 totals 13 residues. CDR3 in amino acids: CASSLSEYSPLHF. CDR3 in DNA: TGTGCCAGCAGTTTATCCGAGTATTCACCCCTCCACTTT.

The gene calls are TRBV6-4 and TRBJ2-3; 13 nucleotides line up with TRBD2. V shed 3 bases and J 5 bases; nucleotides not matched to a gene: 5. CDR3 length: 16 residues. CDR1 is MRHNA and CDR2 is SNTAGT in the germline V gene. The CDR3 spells CASSELAGGNGDTQYF. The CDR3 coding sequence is TGTGCCAGCAGTGAACTAGCGGGGGGGAATGGAGATACGCAGTATTTT.

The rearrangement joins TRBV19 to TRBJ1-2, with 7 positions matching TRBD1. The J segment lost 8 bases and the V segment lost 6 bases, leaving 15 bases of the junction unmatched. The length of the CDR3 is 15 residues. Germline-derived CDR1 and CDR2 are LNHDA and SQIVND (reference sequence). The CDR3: CASSGAETGSYGYTF. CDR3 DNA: TGTGCCAGTAGCGGCGCCGAGACAGGGAGTTACGGCTACACCTTC.

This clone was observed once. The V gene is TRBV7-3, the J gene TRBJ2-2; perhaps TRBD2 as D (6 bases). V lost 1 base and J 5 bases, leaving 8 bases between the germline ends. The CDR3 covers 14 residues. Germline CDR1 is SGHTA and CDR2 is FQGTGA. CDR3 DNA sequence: TGTGCCAGCAGCTTAATGGGAGGTACCGGGGAGCTGTTTTTT. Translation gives CASSLMGGTGELFF.

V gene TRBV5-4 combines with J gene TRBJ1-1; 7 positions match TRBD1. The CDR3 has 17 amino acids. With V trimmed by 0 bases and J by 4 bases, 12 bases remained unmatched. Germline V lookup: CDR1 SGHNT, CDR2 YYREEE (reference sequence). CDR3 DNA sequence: TGTGCCAGCAGCTTGGGACCGGACAGGCCGAGCTCCACTGAAGCTTTCTTT. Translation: CASSLGPDRPSSTEAFF.

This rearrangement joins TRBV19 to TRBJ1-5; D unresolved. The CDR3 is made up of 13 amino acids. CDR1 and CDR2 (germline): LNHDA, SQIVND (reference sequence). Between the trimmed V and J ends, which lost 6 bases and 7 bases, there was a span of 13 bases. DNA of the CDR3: TGTGCCAGTAGCGGCCTGGGAGGACAGCCCCAGCATTTT. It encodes CASSGLGGQPQHF.

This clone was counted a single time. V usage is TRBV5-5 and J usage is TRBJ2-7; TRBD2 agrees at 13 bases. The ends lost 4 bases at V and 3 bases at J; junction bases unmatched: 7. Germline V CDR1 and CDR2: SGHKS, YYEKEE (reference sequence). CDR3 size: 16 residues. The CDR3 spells CASSVTGTSGNYEQYF. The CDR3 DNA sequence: TGTGCCAGCAGCGTCACCGGGACTAGCGGGAACTACGAGCAGTACTTC.

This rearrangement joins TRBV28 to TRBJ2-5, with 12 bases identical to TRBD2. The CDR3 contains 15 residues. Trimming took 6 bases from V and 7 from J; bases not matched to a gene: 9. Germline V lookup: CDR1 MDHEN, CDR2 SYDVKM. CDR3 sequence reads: CASRGLAGNSGTQYF. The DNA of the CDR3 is TGTGCCAGCAGAGGACTAGCGGGAAATAGTGGGACCCAGTACTTC.

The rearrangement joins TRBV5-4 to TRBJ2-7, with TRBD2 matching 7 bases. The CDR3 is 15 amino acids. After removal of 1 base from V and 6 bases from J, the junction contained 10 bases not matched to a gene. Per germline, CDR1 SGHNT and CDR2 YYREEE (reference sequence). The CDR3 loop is CASSLWGLKLSEQYF. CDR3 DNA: TGTGCCAGCAGCTTGTGGGGACTAAAGCTCTCCGAGCAGTACTTC.

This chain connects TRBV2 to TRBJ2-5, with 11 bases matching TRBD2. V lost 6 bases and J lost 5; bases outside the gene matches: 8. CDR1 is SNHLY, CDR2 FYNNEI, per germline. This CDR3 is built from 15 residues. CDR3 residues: CASSLTSGRGETQYF. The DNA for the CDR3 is TGTGCCAGCAGCCTAACTAGCGGGAGAGGGGAGACCCAGTACTTC.

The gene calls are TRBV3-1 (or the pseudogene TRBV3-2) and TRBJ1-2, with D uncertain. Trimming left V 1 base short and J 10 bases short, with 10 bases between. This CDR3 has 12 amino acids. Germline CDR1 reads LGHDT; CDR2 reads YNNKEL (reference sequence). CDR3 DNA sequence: TGTGCCAGCAGCCAAGGGCGGGCAGCCTACACCTTC. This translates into CASSQGRAAYTF.

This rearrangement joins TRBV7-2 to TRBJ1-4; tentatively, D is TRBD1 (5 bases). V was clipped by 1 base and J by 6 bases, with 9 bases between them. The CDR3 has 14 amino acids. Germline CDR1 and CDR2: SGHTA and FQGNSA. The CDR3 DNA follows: TGTGCCAGCAGCTTAGGACGGGGGGATGAAAAACTGTTTTTT. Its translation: CASSLGRGDEKLFF. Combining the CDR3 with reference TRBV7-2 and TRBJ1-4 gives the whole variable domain GAGVSQSPSNKVTEKGKDVELRCDPISGHTALYWYRQSLGQGLEFLIYFQGNSAPDKSGLPSDRFSAERTGGSVSTLTIQRTQQEDSAVYLCASSLGRGDEKLFFGSGTQLSVL.

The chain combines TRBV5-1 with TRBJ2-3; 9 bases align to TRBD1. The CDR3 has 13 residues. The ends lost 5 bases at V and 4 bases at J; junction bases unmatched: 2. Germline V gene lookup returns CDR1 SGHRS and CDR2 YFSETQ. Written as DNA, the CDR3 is TGCGCCAGCAGTAGACAGGGGGCAGATACGCAGTATTTT. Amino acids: CASSRQGADTQYF.

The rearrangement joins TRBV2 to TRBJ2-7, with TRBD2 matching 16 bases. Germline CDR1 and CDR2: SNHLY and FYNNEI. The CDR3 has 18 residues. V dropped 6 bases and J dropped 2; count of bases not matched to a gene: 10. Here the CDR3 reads CASRSPGLAGGSPYEQYF. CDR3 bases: TGTGCCAGCAGAAGCCCGGGACTAGCGGGGGGGAGCCCCTACGAGCAGTACTTC.

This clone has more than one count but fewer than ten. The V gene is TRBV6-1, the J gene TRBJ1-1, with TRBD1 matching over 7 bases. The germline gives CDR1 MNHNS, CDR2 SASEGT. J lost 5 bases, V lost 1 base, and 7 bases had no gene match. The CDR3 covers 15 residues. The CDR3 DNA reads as TGTGCCAGCAGTGAAGAAGGGGGCAGGTTAACTGAAGCTTTCTTT. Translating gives CASSEEGGRLTEAFF.

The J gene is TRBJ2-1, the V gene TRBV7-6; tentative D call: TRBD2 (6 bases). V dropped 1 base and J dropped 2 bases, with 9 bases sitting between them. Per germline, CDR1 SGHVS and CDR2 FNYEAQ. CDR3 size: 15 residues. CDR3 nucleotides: TGTGCCAGCAGCTTAGAAGGAGGGACCTACAATGAGCAGTTCTTC. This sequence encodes CASSLEGGTYNEQFF.